This T cell receptor (beta chain) emerged from a study of T-cell memory formation after mild COVID-19. Across the whole study: Clustering of TCRs was largely donor specific.

Germline CDR1 and CDR2: MGHRA and YSYEKL. Trimming pared 0 bases from V and 8 bases from J, leaving 16 bases between. The CDR3 sequence is 16 residues long. TCRdb re-called the 5' RACE reads through MiXCR, storing one row per CDR3 protein. The sample holds about 350,000 distinct CDR3 sequences; roughly 19% are singletons and the top ten take 21%. Notes on the study in general: Mainly in CM and EM were contracting CD4+ clones; CD8+ were in EMRA. Contracting clones, day 15 to 85, had balanced CD4/CD8, and later expanders favored CD4+. Certain responding clones were present in pre-infection memory, suggesting participation of cross-reactive memory.

As concerns this clonotype: Its antigen remains unknown.

The sample was PBMCs or a T cell subset sorted from them (not recorded which). The chain combines TRBV4-1 with TRBJ1-4; D unresolved. The clonotype comes from a man between 18 and 35 years old who had mild COVID-19 (a few samples of this study predate the infection). Cell type and time point are not known. CDR3 DNA: TGCGCCAGCAGCCAAGATCGGACCAGCCCGGAGGAAAAACTGTTTTTT. Translating it yields CASSQDRTSPEEKLFF.